This record covers a single T cell receptor beta chain. The data originate from a study of OX40 agonist ivuxolimab in advanced cancers. Looked up from germline, CDR1 is SGHRS and CDR2 is YFSETQ. The CDR3 covers 16 residues. Between the trimmed V and J ends, which lost 0 bases and 2 bases, there was a span of 13 bases. TCRdb keeps only in-frame clones here, not all; method: immunoSEQ multiplex PCR. The repertoire has fewer than 40,000 clones, about 83% of them found once; the top ten carry about an eighth. The specimen comprised CD4+ or CD8+ T cells sorted from blood, sampled in a trial of the OX40 agonist ivuxolimab. The chain couples TRBV5-1 to TRBJ2-3; D not certain. This TCR derives from an adult with an advanced solid tumor such as melanoma, head and neck, liver or kidney cancer. CDR3 nucleotides: TGCGCCAGCAGCTTGGCCGAAGGGCCTTTCACAGATACGCAGTATTTT. The encoded protein is CASSLAEGPFTDTQYF.